This entry is about one TCR beta chain. PCR employed 60 Vbeta and 13 Jbeta primers. Clones were read by immunoSEQ multiplex PCR, and TCRdb kept only the in-frame ones, dropping some. This table has about 140,000 clones, 78% appearing once. The data belong to a study of cytomegalovirus exposure and HLA in healthy donors. The origin of this receptor is a female donor in good health and CMV-seronegative. Sequenced input: PBMCs.

The CDR3 here is CASGLQGLTKETQYF. CDR3 sequence (DNA): TGTGCCAGCGGCCTACAGGGGCTTACGAAAGAGACCCAGTACTTC. V is TRBV6-1 and J is TRBJ2-5, with 7 bases fitting TRBD1. Trimming at V came to 8 bases and at J to 3 bases, leaving 12 bases not matched to a gene. Germline CDR1 and CDR2: MNHNS and SASEGT. This CDR3 comprises 15 residues.